This T cell receptor beta chain came from a study of blood T cell repertoires in COVID-19. About the research overall: The study drew acute and convalescent COVID-19 samples from the United States, Italy and Spain. Sample material is recorded as cDNA or gDNA derived from T cells, B-cell-depleted T cells, or PBMCs.

The CDR3 is made up of 14 amino acids. Trimming removed 2 bases from V and 2 bases from J, with 9 bases in between. Germline V gene sequence: CDR1 WNHNN, CDR2 SYGVQD (reference sequence). The method was immunoSEQ multiplex PCR; TCRdb's version includes in-frame clones alone and lacks a portion of them. This sample carries about 190,000 clones, 86% of them seen once, and the ten largest clones take under 9.5%. Cohort 3 donors were reported recovered after two negative PCRs, clearance, or symptom resolution. The chain recombines TRBV10-1 with TRBJ2-5; D might be TRBD2 (6 bases). This clonotype was obtained from a woman in her 30s who had recovered from COVID-19. Sequenced sample: PBMCs or T cells enriched from blood (not recorded which). CDR3 residues: CASSESGWQETQYF. As DNA, the CDR3 is TGCGCCAGCAGTGAGAGCGGGTGGCAAGAGACCCAGTACTTC.